This T cell receptor beta chain came from a study of T cells after yellow fever vaccination. Study overall: Fractions with few cells were prepared using SMART-Seq v4 Ultra Low Input.

Study findings and constraints: It was the secondary response that reached its peak faster, day 5 versus 15, but it was weaker.

This clonotype was counted many times. Its antigen is not known. TCRdb analysed the 5' RACE reads with MiXCR anew, one entry per CDR3 protein. The sample contains some 200,000 distinct CDR3 sequences, more than 3% of which appear only once. V trimming: 3 bases; J trimming: 1 base; junction bases outside the gene matches: 3. Germline CDR1 and CDR2: SGHRS and YFSETQ. There are 15 residues in the CDR3. The material was CD4+ T cells sorted from PBMCs, obtained 10 days after the yellow fever booster vaccination. The chain uses TRBV5-1 and TRBJ2-2; 7 bases match TRBD1. The receptor was isolated from a man younger than 30 who received the YFV17D yellow fever vaccine. CDR3 in DNA: TGCGCCAGCAGCTCGGGGACAGAGAACACCGGGGAGCTGTTTTTT. It codes for CASSSGTENTGELFF.